Each of the 27 T cell receptor beta chains below was sequenced from the same sample in a study of molecular identifiers for immune sequencing clone quantification. TCRdb re-called the PCR reads through MiXCR, storing one row per CDR3 protein. The table records under 600,000 distinct CDR3 sequences, roughly 25% of them present only once. Sample: naive CD8+ T cells from blood, with Jurkat cell RNA spiked in. Specified subset: FACS-sorted CD8+CD4-CCR7+CD45RA+ naive T cells. The receptors were sampled from a human donor in good health. Some libraries in this study had Jurkat cell RNA spiked in.

This clonotype turned up a few times. V usage is TRBV24-1 and J usage is TRBJ2-3; either TRBD1 or TRBD2 may supply D (5 bases each). Per the germline V gene, CDR1 is KGHDR and CDR2 is SFDVKD. The CDR3 sequence is 16 residues long. Trimming took off 3 bases at V and 6 bases at J, with 18 bases between the two ends. The CDR3 spells CATSDHPPDGTDTQYF. The CDR3 region has the DNA TGTGCCACCAGTGATCATCCCCCGGACGGGACGGATACGCAGTATTTT.

This clonotype has more than one count but fewer than ten. The chain combines TRBV28 with TRBJ1-3; no firm D call. The CDR3 has 16 amino acids. With 2 bases removed from V and 2 bases from J, the gap between germline ends came to 13 bases. Germline V gene lookup returns CDR1 MDHEN and CDR2 SYDVKM. Here the CDR3 reads CASSLPLWNPGNTIYF. The DNA of the CDR3 is TGTGCCAGCAGTTTACCTCTTTGGAATCCTGGAAACACCATATATTTT.

This clonotype has at least ten counts. The rearrangement uses TRBV5-5 and TRBJ2-1; D uncertain. The CDR3 has 16 residues. Germline assignment: CDR1 SGHKS and CDR2 YYEKEE (reference sequence). Trimming stripped 4 bases from V and 1 base from J, with 15 bases between. The DNA of the CDR3 is TGTGCCAGCAGCCCCGACGCGCGACGATCCTACAATGAGCAGTTCTTC. As protein: CASSPDARRSYNEQFF. Drawing the rest from reference TRBV5-5 and TRBJ2-1, the complete variable domain is DAGVTQSPTHLIKTRGQQVTLRCSPISGHKSVSWYQQVLGQGPQFIFQYYEKEERGRGNFPDRFSARQFPNYSSELNVNALLLGDSALYLCASSPDARRSYNEQFFGPGTRLTVL.

Of note for this clonotype: The CDR3 ends on some other residue instead of the conserved phenylalanine or tryptophan, so this is likely a read error. The V and J genes are TRBV5-1 and TRBJ2-3; D is unclear. With 0 bases removed from V and 0 bases from J, the gap between germline ends came to 17 bases. There are 18 residues in the CDR3. CDR1 is SGHRS and CDR2 is YFSETQ in the germline V gene. In DNA form, the CDR3 reads TGCGCCAGCAGCTTGGTTGGAGAAACCTTTACTAGCACAGATACGCAGTATCTT. It translates to CASSLVGETFTSTDTQYL.

This clonotype was seen repeatedly, ten times or more. This chain joins TRBV27 and TRBJ2-6, with D uncertain. Trimming left V 3 bases short and J 3 bases short, with 3 bases between. The CDR3 has 13 amino acids. CDR1 is MNHEY and CDR2 is SMNVEV in the germline V gene (reference sequence). The CDR3 nucleotides read TGTGCCAGCAGTTTTGTTGGGGCCAACGTCCTGACTTTC. Its translation is CASSFVGANVLTF. Based on the CDR3 plus reference TRBV27 and TRBJ2-6, the full variable domain is EAQVTQNPRYLITVTGKKLTVTCSQNMNHEYMSWYRQDPGLGLRQIYYSMNVEVTDKGDVPEGYKVSRKEKRNFPLILESPSPNQTSLYFCASSFVGANVLTFGAGSRLTVL.

This clonotype was seen a few times. The chain combines TRBV6-2 or TRBV6-3 with TRBJ2-1; D not resolved. Germline V CDR1 and CDR2: MNHEY, SVGEGT. This CDR3 has 13 residues. The V and J ends lost 3 bases and 9 bases respectively, with 12 bases between them. CDR3 bases: TGTGCCAGCAGTTATTTCGCTAGTAGTGAGCAGTTCTTC. Amino acids: CASSYFASSEQFF.

This chain uses TRBV7-9 with TRBJ2-1, with 8 bases that match TRBD2. Germline-derived CDR1 and CDR2 are SEHNR and FQNEAQ (reference sequence). The CDR3 covers 17 residues. V lost 6 bases, J lost 8 bases, and 18 bases stayed unmatched. For the CDR3, the DNA is TGTGCCAGCAGGATTATGAGGGGGGCTAGCGGGCTGGATGAGCAGTTCTTC. Residues: CASRIMRGASGLDEQFF. The full variable domain, with the rest looked up from reference TRBV7-9 and TRBJ2-1, is DTGVSQNPRHKITKRGQNVTFRCDPISEHNRLYWYRQTLGQGPEFLTYFQNEAQLEKSRLLSDRFSAERPKGSFSTLEIQRTEQGDSAMYLCASRIMRGASGLDEQFFGPGTRLTVL.

This clonotype has at least ten counts. The V gene is TRBV19, the J gene TRBJ1-1; no firm D call. The V end was cut by 3 bases, the J end by 1 base, with 6 bases between. This CDR3 has 13 residues. Germline assignment: CDR1 LNHDA and CDR2 SQIVND (reference sequence). The CDR3 sequence: CASSIVENTEAFF. The CDR3 bases are TGTGCCAGTAGTATCGTGGAGAACACTGAAGCTTTCTTT.

This clonotype has at least ten counts. The V gene is TRBV7-9, the J gene TRBJ2-6; D not resolved. V lost 6 bases and J lost 4, with 7 bases in between. The CDR3 contains 13 residues. Germline V CDR1 and CDR2: SEHNR, FQNEAQ (reference sequence). CDR3 residues: CASSSTGANVLTF. The CDR3 DNA follows: TGTGCCAGCAGTTCGACAGGGGCCAACGTCCTGACTTTC.

As regards this clonotype: This may arise from a read error, as a much more abundant clone is one base away. This rearrangement joins TRBV28 to TRBJ1-6; 7 bases fit TRBD1. Trimming at V came to 6 bases and at J to 6 bases, leaving 5 bases not matched to a gene. The CDR3 consists of 14 residues. Germline V gene data show CDR1 as MDHEN and CDR2 as SYDVKM. The CDR3 spells CASRSTGTNSPLHF. CDR3 DNA sequence: TGTGCCAGCAGATCGACAGGGACTAATTCACCCCTCCACTTT. Combining the CDR3 with reference TRBV28 and TRBJ1-6 gives the whole variable domain DVKVTQSSRYLVKRTGEKVFLECVQDMDHENMFWYRQDPGLGLRLIYFSYDVKMKEKGDIPEGYSVSREKKERFSLILESASTNQTSMYLCASRSTGTNSPLHFGNGTRLTVT.

This clonotype was counted only a few times. This rearrangement joins TRBV19 to TRBJ1-2, with TRBD1 matching over 8 bases. V was clipped by 5 bases and J by 6 bases; unmatched bases: 8. The CDR3 runs to 14 residues. Germline V gene lookup returns CDR1 LNHDA and CDR2 SQIVND (reference sequence). CDR3 sequence (DNA): TGTGCCAGTAGTCTCCTGGACAGGGCCCATGGCTACACCTTC. Its protein is CASSLLDRAHGYTF.

About this clonotype itself: Given a much more abundant clone one base away, this may be a read error. The rearrangement joins TRBV29-1 to TRBJ2-2, with D unclear. Germline V gene data show CDR1 as SQVTM and CDR2 as ANQGSEA. CDR3 length: 12 residues. The CDR3 loop reads CSAERAPGELFF. The CDR3 bases are TGCAGCGCTGAAAGGGCGCCCGGGGAGCTGTTTTTT.

A few counts support this clonotype. The chain links TRBV6-5 to TRBJ1-1; 7 bases fit TRBD1. This CDR3 region has 15 residues. Germline V gives CDR1 MNHEY, CDR2 SVGAGI. J gave up 0 bases and V 7 bases, and 8 bases lay outside the gene matches. The CDR3 sequence is CASIELQGMNTEAFF. Written as DNA, the CDR3 is TGTGCCAGCATTGAACTACAGGGGATGAACACTGAAGCTTTCTTT.

The chain is built from TRBV19 and TRBJ2-3, with a possible D match to TRBD1 (6 bases). This CDR3 spans 13 amino acids. Per germline, CDR1 LNHDA and CDR2 SQIVND (reference sequence). V was shortened by 10 bases and J by 0 bases, with 11 bases between the two germline ends. As DNA, the CDR3 is TGTGCCACTAGGACAGCTAGCACAGATACGCAGTATTTT. Protein sequence: CATRTASTDTQYF.

As for this clonotype: One junction end does not reproduce the germline sequence, and a read error may be involved. The chain links TRBV2 to TRBJ2-5, with D perhaps TRBD1 (6 bases). Germline CDR1 reads SNHLY; CDR2 reads FYNNEI. The CDR3 loop spans 13 amino acids. CDR3 DNA: TGTGCCAGCAGAGGGACATATCAAGAGACCCAGCACTTC. Translation: CASRGTYQETQHF.

For this clonotype: This may arise from a read error, as a much more abundant clone is one base away. This chain links TRBV6-1 with TRBJ1-5, with a possible D match to TRBD1 (6 bases). The CDR3 length is 15 residues. Trimming removed 1 base at V and 6 bases at J, with 13 bases between. From germline, CDR1 is MNHNS and CDR2 SASEGT. The CDR3 protein is CASSEEEQGAQPQHF. The CDR3 bases are TGTGCCAGCAGTGAAGAGGAACAGGGCGCTCAGCCCCAGCATTTT.

This clonotype was seen repeatedly, ten times or more. The CDR3 region is CASSQGAGAAEQFF. The CDR3, as DNA: TGCGCCAGCAGCCAAGGAGCGGGAGCGGCTGAGCAGTTCTTC. The chain has TRBV4-1 and TRBJ2-1; 8 nucleotides agree with TRBD2. The CDR3 loop spans 14 amino acids. Germline V gene sequence: CDR1 MGHRA, CDR2 YSYEKL. The J segment lost 9 bases and the V segment lost 1 base, leaving 5 bases of the junction unmatched.

This clonotype was seen at least ten times. The V gene is TRBV9, the J gene TRBJ1-2, with a tentative D call TRBD1 (6 bases). The length of the CDR3 is 16 residues. V was cut by 3 bases and J by 1 base, with 16 bases left in between. Germline CDR1 reads SGDLS; CDR2 reads YYNGEE. CDR3 region: CASSAAHRGLNYGYTF. The CDR3 region has the DNA TGTGCCAGCAGCGCCGCCCACCGGGGGCTTAACTATGGCTACACCTTC.

The CDR3 here is CASSWTASYEQYF. CDR3 bases: TGTGCCAGCAGTTGGACAGCCTCCTACGAGCAGTACTTC. The V gene is TRBV12-3 or TRBV12-4, the J gene TRBJ2-7; a weak D match, TRBD1 (6 bases). The ends were cut back, 4 bases at V and 0 bases at J, with 7 bases in the middle. The CDR3 sequence is 13 residues long.

This clonotype was seen a handful of times. CDR3 nucleotide sequence: TGTGCCAGCAGCTTACTCGAGGGGACCTACGAGCAGTACTTC. It encodes CASSLLEGTYEQYF. The gene calls are TRBV7-9 and TRBJ2-7; TRBD1 or TRBD2 may be the D gene (5 bases each). Trimming pared 2 bases from V and 2 bases from J, leaving 10 bases between. From germline, CDR1 is SEHNR and CDR2 FQNEAQ (reference sequence). CDR3 length: 14 amino acids.

This clonotype was recorded many times. The J gene is TRBJ2-5, the V gene TRBV29-1; D may be TRBD2 (5 bases). The CDR3 is made up of 13 amino acids. Germline CDR1 is SQVTM and CDR2 is ANQGSEA. Trimming cost V 2 bases and J 4 bases, with 11 bases left between them. The CDR3 protein is CSVEPGNGETQYF. CDR3 bases: TGCAGCGTTGAACCGGGGAATGGAGAGACCCAGTACTTC.

This clonotype was observed once. A much more abundant neighbour one base away suggests this may be a read error. CDR3 sequence: CASSVSVPETGGYYGYTF. The CDR3 DNA follows: TGTGCCAGCAGTGTTTCCGTCCCCGAGACAGGGGGGTACTATGGCTACACCTTC. The chain joins TRBV2 to TRBJ1-2; TRBD1 matches at 9 bases. The CDR3 runs to 18 residues. From germline, CDR1 is SNHLY and CDR2 FYNNEI. With 4 bases clipped from V and 3 bases from J, the junction kept 15 bases outside the gene matches.

Of note for this clonotype: A much larger clone sits a single nucleotide away, making a read error possible. The genes are TRBV4-3 and TRBJ2-3; D remains unclear. The CDR3 runs to 13 residues. Germline CDR1 is LGHNA and CDR2 is YSLEER. V shed 1 base and J shed 6 bases, with 8 bases lying between them. The CDR3 spells CASSQGYQDTQYF. The CDR3 nucleotides are TGCGCCAGCAGCCAAGGCTATCAGGATACGCAGTATTTT.

This clonotype was observed a handful of times. The chain combines TRBV5-4 with TRBJ2-7; 9 bases are shared with TRBD2. V lost 4 bases and J lost 2; bases outside the gene matches: 7. Germline CDR1 and CDR2: SGHNT and YYREEE (reference sequence). The CDR3 is 15 amino acids. Here the CDR3 reads CASSVGLADTYEQYF. The CDR3 nucleotides read TGTGCCAGCAGCGTGGGACTAGCTGACACCTACGAGCAGTACTTC.

This clonotype has at least ten counts. The rearrangement joins TRBV7-2 to TRBJ2-5, with D tentatively TRBD2 (5 bases). The germline gives CDR1 SGHTA, CDR2 FQGNSA. Trimming left V 5 bases short and J 4 bases short, with 17 bases between. This CDR3 has 15 residues. The CDR3 is CASSALVRVGETQYF. CDR3 bases: TGTGCCAGCAGCGCCCTGGTGAGGGTTGGAGAGACCCAGTACTTC.

Remarks on this clonotype: This may be a read error, as it is one base from a much larger clone. The chain combines TRBV27 with TRBJ2-3, with TRBD1 matching over 7 bases. The CDR3 sequence is 15 residues long. Germline V gives CDR1 MNHEY, CDR2 SMNVEV (reference sequence). As DNA, the CDR3 is TGTGCCAGCAGTTCCTGGACAGGTGTCACAGATACGAAGTATTTT. Protein sequence: CASSSWTGVTDTKYF.

This clonotype was seen more than once but under ten times. The chain uses TRBV6-5 and TRBJ2-2; a weak D match, TRBD1 (6 bases). V dropped 0 bases and J dropped 5 bases, with 7 bases sitting between them. The CDR3 has 14 amino acids. In germline, CDR1 is MNHEY, CDR2 SVGAGI. The CDR3 bases are TGTGCCAGCAGTTACTCACAGGGAACCGGGGAGCTGTTTTTT. Translating it yields CASSYSQGTGELFF.